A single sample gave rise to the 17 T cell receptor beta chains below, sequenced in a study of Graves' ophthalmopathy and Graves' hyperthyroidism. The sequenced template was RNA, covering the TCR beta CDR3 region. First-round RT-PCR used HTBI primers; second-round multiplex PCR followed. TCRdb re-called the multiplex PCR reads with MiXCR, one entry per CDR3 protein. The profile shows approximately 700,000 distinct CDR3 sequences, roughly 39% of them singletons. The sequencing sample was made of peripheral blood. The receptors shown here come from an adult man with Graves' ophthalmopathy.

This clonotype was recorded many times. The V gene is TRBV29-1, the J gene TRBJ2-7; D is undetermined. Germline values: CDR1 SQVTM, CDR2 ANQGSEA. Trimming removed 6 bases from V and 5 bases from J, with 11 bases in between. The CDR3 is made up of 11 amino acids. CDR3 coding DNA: TGCAGCGTGGCACGGACGGACGAGCAGTACTTC. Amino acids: CSVARTDEQYF.

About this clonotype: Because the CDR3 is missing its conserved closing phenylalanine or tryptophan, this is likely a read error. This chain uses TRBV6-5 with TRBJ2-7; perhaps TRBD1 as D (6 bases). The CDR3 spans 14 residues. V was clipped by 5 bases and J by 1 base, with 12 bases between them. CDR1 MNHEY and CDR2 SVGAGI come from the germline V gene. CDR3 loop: CASSHTGSSYEQYC. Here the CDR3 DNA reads TGTGCCAGCAGTCATACAGGGTCGTCCTACGAGCAGTACTGC.

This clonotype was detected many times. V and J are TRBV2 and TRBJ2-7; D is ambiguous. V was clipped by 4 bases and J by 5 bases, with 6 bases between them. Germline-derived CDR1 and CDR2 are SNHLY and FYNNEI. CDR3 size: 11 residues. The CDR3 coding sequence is TGTGCCAGCAGTGTAGGTCACGAGCAGTACTTC. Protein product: CASSVGHEQYF.

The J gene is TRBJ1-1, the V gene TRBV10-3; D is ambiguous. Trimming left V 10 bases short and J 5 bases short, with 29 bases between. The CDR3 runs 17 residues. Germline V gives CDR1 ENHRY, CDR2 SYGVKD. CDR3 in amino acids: CATSRHSSPSIGTEAFF. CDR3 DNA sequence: TGTGCCACCAGCAGACACAGTAGCCCCTCTATAGGGACTGAAGCTTTCTTT.

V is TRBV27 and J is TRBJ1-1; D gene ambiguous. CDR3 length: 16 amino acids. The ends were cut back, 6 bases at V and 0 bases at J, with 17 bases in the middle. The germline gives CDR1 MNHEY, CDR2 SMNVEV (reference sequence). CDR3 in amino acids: CASRLGPNGMNTEAFF. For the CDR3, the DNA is TGTGCCAGCAGATTAGGACCCAACGGAATGAACACTGAAGCTTTCTTT.

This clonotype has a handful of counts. The CDR3 sequence: CASREGQSGGYTF. In DNA form, the CDR3 reads TGTGCCAGCAGGGAGGGACAGAGTGGGGGCTACACCTTC. The chain links TRBV6-6 to TRBJ1-2; the match to TRBD1 covers 7 bases. J gave up 8 bases and V 6 bases, and 9 bases lay outside the gene matches. The germline V gene encodes CDR1 MNHNY and CDR2 SVGAGI (reference sequence). This CDR3 is 13 amino acids long.

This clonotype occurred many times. The CDR3 DNA is TGTGCCAGTTGTCCGACTGGTTCTACCTACGAGCAGTACTTC. This translates into CASCPTGSTYEQYF. V and J are TRBV19 and TRBJ2-7; D call uncertain. The CDR3 runs to 14 residues. The V gene's germline CDR1 is LNHDA and CDR2 SQIVND (reference sequence). Trimming pared 8 bases from V and 2 bases from J, leaving 16 bases between.

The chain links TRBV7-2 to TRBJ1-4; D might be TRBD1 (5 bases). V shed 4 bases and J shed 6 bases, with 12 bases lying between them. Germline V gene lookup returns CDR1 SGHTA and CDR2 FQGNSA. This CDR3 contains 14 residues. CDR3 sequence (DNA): TGTGCCAGCAGCTCCCCGGGGGGGGATGAAAAACTGTTTTTT. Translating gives CASSSPGGDEKLFF.

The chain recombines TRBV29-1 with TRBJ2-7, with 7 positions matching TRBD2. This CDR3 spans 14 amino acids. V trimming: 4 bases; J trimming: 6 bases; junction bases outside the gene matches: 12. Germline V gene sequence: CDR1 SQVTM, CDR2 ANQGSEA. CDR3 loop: CSVGLAEPYVEQYF. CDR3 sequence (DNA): TGCAGCGTTGGTCTAGCGGAACCCTACGTCGAGCAGTACTTC.

The CDR3 region has the DNA TGTGCCAGTAGTGTTGGGGGGTTGCCTTTCTTT. Translation: CASSVGGLPFF. V and J are TRBV19 and TRBJ1-1, with TRBD1 as a possible D gene (5 bases). The CDR3 is made up of 11 amino acids. Germline V gene data show CDR1 as LNHDA and CDR2 as SQIVND (reference sequence). V shed 5 bases and J shed 12 bases, with 13 bases lying between them.

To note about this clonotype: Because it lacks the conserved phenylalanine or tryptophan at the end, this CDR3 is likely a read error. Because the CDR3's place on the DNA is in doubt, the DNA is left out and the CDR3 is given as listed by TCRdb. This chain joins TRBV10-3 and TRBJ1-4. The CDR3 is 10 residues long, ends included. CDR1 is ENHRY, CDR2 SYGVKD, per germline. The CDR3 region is CAISASGRAL.

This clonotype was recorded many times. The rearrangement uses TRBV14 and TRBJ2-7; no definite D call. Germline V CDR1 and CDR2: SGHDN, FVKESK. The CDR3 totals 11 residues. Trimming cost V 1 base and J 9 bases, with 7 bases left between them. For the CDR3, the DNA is TGTGCCAGCAGCCAAGGCTGGAGGCAGTACTTC. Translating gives CASSQGWRQYF.

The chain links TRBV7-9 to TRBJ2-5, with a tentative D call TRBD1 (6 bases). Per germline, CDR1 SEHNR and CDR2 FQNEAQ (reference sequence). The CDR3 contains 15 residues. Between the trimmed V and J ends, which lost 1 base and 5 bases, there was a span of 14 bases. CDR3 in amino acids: CASSLVETGGETQYF. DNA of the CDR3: TGTGCCAGCAGCTTAGTGGAGACAGGCGGGGAGACCCAGTACTTC.

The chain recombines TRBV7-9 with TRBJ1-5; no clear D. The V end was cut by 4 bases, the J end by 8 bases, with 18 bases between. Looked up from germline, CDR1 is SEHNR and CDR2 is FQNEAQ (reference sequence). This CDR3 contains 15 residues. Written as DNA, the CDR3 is TGTGCCAGCAGCTCCCGGACGCAGGCTAAGGAGCCCCAGCATTTT. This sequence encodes CASSSRTQAKEPQHF.

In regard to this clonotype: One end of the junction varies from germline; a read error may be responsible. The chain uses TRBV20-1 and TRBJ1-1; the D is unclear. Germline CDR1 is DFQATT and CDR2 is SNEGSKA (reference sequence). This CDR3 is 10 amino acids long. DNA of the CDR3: TGCAGTGCTAGAGATGGAGGCTGGGTTTTT. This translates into CSARDGGWVF.

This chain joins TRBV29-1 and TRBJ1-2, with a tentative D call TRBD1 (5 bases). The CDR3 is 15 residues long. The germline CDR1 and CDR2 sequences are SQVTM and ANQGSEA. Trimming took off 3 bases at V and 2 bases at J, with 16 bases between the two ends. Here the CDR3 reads CSVDRSGDRNYGYTF. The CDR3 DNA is TGCAGCGTTGATAGGAGCGGGGACCGAAACTATGGCTACACCTTC.

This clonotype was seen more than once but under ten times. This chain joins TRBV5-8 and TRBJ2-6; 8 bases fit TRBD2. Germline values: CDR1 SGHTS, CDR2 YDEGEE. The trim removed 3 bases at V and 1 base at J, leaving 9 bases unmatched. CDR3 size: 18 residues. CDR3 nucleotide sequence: TGTGCCAGCAGCTCGGGGGGGGGAGGACCGTCTGGGGCCAACGTCCTGACTTTC. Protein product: CASSSGGGGPSGANVLTF. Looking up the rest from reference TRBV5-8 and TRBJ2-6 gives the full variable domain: EAGVTQSPTHLIKTRGQQATLRCSPISGHTSVYWYQQALGLGLQFLLWYDEGEERNRGNFPPRFSGRQFPNYSSELNVNALELEDSALYLCASSSGGGGPSGANVLTFGAGSRLTVL.